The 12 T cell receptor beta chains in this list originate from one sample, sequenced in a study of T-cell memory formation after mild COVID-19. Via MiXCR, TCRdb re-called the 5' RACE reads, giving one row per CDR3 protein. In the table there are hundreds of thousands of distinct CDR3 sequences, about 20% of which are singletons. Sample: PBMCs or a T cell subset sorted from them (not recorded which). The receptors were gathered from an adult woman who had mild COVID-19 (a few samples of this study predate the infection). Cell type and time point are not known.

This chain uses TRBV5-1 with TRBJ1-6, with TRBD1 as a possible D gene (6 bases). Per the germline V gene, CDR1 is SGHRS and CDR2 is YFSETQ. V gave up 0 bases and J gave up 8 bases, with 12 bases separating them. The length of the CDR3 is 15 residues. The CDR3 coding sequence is TGCGCCAGCAGCTTGGGACAGGCCGGTTATTCACCCCTCCACTTT. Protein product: CASSLGQAGYSPLHF.

The CDR3 sequence is CASSFGQDSGYGYTF. Written as DNA, the CDR3 is TGTGCCAGCAGTTTTGGGCAAGATTCTGGCTATGGCTACACCTTC. The chain links TRBV27 to TRBJ1-2; D is undetermined. Trimming shortened V by 3 bases and J by 4 bases, and 15 bases separated the two germline ends. This CDR3 has 15 residues. Germline V lookup: CDR1 MNHEY, CDR2 SMNVEV (reference sequence).

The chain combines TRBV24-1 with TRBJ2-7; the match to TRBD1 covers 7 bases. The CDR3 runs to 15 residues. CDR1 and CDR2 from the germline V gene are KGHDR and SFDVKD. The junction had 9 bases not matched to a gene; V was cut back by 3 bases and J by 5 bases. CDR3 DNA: TGTGCCACCAGTGATAAATCGACAGGGCGCCACGAGCAGTACTTC. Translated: CATSDKSTGRHEQYF.

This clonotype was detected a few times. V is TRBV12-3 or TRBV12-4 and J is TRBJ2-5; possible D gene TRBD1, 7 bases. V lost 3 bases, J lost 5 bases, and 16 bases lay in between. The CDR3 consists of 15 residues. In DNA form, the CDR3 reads TGTGCCAGCAGTTTGGCGGGACAGCGCCTGGAGACCCAGTACTTC. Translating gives CASSLAGQRLETQYF.

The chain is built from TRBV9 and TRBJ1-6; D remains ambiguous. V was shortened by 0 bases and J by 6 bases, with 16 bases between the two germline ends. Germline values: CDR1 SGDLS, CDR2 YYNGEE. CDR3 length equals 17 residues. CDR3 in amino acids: CASSVGEREHGNSPLHF. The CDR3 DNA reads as TGTGCCAGCAGCGTAGGAGAACGGGAGCACGGTAATTCACCCCTCCACTTT.

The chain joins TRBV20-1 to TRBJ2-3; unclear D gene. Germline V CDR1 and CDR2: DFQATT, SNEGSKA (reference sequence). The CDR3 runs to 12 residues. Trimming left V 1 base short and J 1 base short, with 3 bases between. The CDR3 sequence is CSARGGTDTQYF. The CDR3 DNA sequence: TGCAGTGCTAGAGGCGGCACAGATACGCAGTATTTT.

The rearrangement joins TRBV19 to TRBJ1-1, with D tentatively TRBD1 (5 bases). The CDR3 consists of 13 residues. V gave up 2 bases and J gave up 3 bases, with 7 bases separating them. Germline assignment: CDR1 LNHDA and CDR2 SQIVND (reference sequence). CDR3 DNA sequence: TGTGCCAGTAGTATACAGGGAGACACTGAAGCTTTCTTT. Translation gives CASSIQGDTEAFF.

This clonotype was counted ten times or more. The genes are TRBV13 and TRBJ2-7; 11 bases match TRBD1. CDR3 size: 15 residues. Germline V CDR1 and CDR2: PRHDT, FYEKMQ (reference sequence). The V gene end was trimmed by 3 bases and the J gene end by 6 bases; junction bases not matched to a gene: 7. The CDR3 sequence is CASSLIGQGAAEQYF. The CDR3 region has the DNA TGTGCCAGCAGCTTGATAGGACAGGGGGCCGCCGAGCAGTACTTC.

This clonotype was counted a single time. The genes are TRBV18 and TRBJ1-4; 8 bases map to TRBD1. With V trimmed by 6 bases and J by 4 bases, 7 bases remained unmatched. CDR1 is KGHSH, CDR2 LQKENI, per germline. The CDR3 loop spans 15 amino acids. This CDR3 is CASSQLGQGNEKLFF. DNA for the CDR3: TGTGCCAGCTCCCAGCTCGGACAGGGTAATGAAAAACTGTTTTTT. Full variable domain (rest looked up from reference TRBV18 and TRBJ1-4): NAGVMQNPRHLVRRRGQEARLRCSPMKGHSHVYWYRQLPEEGLKFMVYLQKENIIDESGMPKERFSAEFPKEGPSILRIQQVVRGDSAAYFCASSQLGQGNEKLFFGSGTQLSVL.

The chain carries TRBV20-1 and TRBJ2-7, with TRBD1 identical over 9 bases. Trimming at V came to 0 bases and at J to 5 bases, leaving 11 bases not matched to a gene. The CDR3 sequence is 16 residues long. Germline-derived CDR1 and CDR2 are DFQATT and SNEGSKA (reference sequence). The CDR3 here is CSARDPRTGDYDEQYF. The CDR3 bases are TGCAGTGCTAGAGATCCCCGGACAGGGGATTACGACGAGCAGTACTTC.

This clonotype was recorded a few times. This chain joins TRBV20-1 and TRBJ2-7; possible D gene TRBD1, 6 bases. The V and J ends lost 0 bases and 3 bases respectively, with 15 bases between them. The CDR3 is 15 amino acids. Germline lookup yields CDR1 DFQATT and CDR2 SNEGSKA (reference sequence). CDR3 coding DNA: TGCAGTGCTAGAGATCGAGCCCCGGACAGCTACGAGCAGTACTTC. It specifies CSARDRAPDSYEQYF.

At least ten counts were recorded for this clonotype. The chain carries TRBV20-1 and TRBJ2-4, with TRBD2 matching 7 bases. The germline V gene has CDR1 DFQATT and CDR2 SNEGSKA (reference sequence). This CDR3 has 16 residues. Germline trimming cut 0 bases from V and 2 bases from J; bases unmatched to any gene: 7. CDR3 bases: TGCAGTGCTAGAGATGGGCGGGGGTGGACCAAAAACATTCAGTACTTC. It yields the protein CSARDGRGWTKNIQYF.